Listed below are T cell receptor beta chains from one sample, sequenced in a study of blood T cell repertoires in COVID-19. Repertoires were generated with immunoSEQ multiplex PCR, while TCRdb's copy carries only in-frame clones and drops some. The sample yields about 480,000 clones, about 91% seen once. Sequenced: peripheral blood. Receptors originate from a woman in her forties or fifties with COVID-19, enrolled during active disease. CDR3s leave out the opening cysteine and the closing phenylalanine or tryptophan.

ASTRTGGNTIY,TRBJ1-3,TRBV6-5
ASSPPSGELF,TRBJ2-2,TRBV5-4
ASSPILQRVNTEAF,TRBJ1-1,TRBV28
ASTQGGGRINTQY,TRBJ2-3,TRBV7-2
ASSLGESNEQF,TRBJ2-1,TRBV5-1
ASSSGQGNTEAF,TRBJ1-1,TRBV7-9
SASTPGRNQPQH,TRBJ1-5,TRBV29-1
ASSVHSEAF,TRBJ1-1,TRBV3-1/TRBV3-2
ATQEQQNEKLF,TRBJ1-4,TRBV25-1
ASSSQGGDYGYT,TRBJ1-2,TRBV28
ASSLDPGQGADTGELF,TRBJ2-2,TRBV5-1
ASSSRGTSNTGELF,TRBJ2-2,TRBV11-3